This TCR beta chain was identified during a study of CD8 T cells in Susac syndrome. With regard to this clonotype: The antigen remains unidentified.

cDNA came from around 0.5 to 1 ug RNA primed by random hexamers. The CDR3 of TCR beta was amplified by immunoSEQ multiplex PCR across 54 Vbeta and 13 Jbeta. TCRdb reanalysed the immunoSEQ multiplex PCR reads using MiXCR and keeps one entry per CDR3 protein. The sample lists 250,000 to 300,000 distinct CDR3 sequences, 70% to 90% occurring once. With 7 bases clipped from V and 4 bases from J, the junction kept 10 bases outside the gene matches. The CDR3 runs 16 residues. Control patients had untreated stable or active relapsing-remitting multiple sclerosis by revised McDonald criteria. Bulk CD8+ and CD4+ cells came from magnetic negative isolation; CD8+ TEMRA by FACS. Study observations and caveats: The study conceded that its TCR sequencing and HLA analysis involved relatively few individuals.

Sequenced input: CD8+ T cells from PBMCs. The chain recombines TRBV12-3 or TRBV12-4 with TRBJ2-3; 11 bases align to TRBD2. This TCR derives from a human donor with multiple sclerosis. CDR3 protein: CASTPYSGRGSDTQYF. The CDR3 nucleotides read TGTGCCAGCACTCCCTATAGCGGGAGGGGGTCAGATACGCAGTATTTT.